This T cell receptor beta chain derives from a study of T cell responses to AZD1222 COVID-19 vaccine. Assay: immunoSEQ multiplex PCR; the TCRdb copy retains only in-frame clones and omits some. Of just over 80,000 clones in the sample, 85% to 90% were seen once. Trimming stripped 2 bases from V and 8 bases from J, with 12 bases between. The CDR3 length is 13 residues. Germline assignment: CDR1 SGHDN and CDR2 FVKESK. With respect to this clone: Its antigen remains unidentified.

Study-level results: In a largely white British group with more females than males, clonal diversity was possibly underestimated. Nearly half of unique spike-specific TCRs reportedly avoided B.1.351 and B.1.1.7 mutated regions. Repertoires were sampled only after the peak T cell response. Spike-specific TCR breadth and depth were elevated following two AZD1222 doses.

This receptor was obtained from an adult in good health. The sequencing used peripheral blood, collected on day 0 of AZD1222 vaccination. The chain employs TRBV14 and TRBJ1-2; the D is unclear. As DNA, the CDR3 is TGTGCCAGCAGCCAAAATAAGGGAACGGGCTACACCTTC. As protein: CASSQNKGTGYTF.